The present T cell receptor (beta chain) was sequenced within a study of beta chain features in type 1 diabetes. Study outcomes and limitations: PCR might favor shorter templates, equally in patients and controls. TCRB CDR3s from Type 1 diabetes patients were moderately but significantly shorter in all four CD4+ subsets.

Note on this clone: Its antigen remains unidentified.

Expressed TCRB transcripts were sequenced after all isolated RNA was converted to cDNA. The method was immunoSEQ multiplex PCR; TCRdb's version includes in-frame clones alone and lacks a portion of them. The sample contains approximately 270,000 clones, 13% to 15% of which appear only once. Per the germline V gene, CDR1 is MNHEY and CDR2 is SMNVEV (reference sequence). V was trimmed by 4 bases and J by 5 bases, leaving 15 bases between them. The CDR3 length is 15 residues. The chain has TRBV27 and TRBJ1-5; no firm D call. This receptor was obtained from a man younger than 40 with type 1 diabetes. Sequencing used naive CD4+ T cells from blood. The CDR3 sequence: CASSWNSGEDQPQHF. CDR3 in DNA: TGTGCCAGCAGTTGGAATTCTGGGGAGGATCAGCCCCAGCATTTT.